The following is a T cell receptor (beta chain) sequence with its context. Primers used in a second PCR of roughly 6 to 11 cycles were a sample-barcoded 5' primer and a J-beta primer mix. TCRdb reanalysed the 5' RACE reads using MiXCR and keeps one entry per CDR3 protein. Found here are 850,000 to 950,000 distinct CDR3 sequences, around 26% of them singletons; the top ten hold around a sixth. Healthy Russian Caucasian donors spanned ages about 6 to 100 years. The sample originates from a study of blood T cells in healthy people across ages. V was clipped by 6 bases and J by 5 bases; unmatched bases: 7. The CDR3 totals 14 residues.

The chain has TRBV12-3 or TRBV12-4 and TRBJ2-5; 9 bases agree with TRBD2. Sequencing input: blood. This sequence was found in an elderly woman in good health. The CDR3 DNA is TGTGCCAGCAGCAATAGCGGGGGTCACGAGACCCAGTACTTC. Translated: CASSNSGGHETQYF.